This T cell receptor (beta chain) was sequenced during a study of a mutant IDH1 vaccine in newly diagnosed glioma. Sequencing was performed with immunoSEQ multiplex PCR; in TCRdb, only in-frame clones are kept and a portion is missing. Here the sample spans 60,000 to 75,000 clones, approximately 84% being singletons. The CDR3 is made up of 15 amino acids. Germline CDR1 is SGHRS and CDR2 is YFSETQ. Trimming cost V 4 bases and J 2 bases, with 16 bases left between them. Stated time point: week 11, during vaccination. Vaccination used 300 ug of mutant IDH1 20-mer peptide per dose, with topical imiquimod. With regard to this clone: Antigen: not known.

This TCR was recovered from a man aged 25-40 years with glioma. J is TRBJ2-7 and V is TRBV5-1; D perhaps matches TRBD2 (6 bases). Here the sequenced sample was PBMCs, taken from a glioma patient whose treatment included an IDH1 peptide vaccine. The CDR3 loop reads CASSPAGGSAYEQYF. Written as DNA, the CDR3 is TGCGCCAGCAGCCCGGCTGGGGGGTCCGCCTACGAGCAGTACTTC.